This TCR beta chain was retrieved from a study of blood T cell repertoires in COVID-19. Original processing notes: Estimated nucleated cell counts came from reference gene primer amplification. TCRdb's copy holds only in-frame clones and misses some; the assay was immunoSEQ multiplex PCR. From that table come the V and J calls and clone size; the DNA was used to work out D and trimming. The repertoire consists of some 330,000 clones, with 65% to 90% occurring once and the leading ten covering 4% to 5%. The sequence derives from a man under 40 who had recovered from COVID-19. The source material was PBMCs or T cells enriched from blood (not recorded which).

For the CDR3, the DNA is TGTGCCAGCAGCGTAGGAGGAGGGACCCATGAAAAACTGTTTTTT. It encodes CASSVGGGTHEKLFF. The rearrangement links TRBV9 to TRBJ1-4, with TRBD1 as a possible D gene (5 bases). CDR1 is SGDLS, CDR2 YYNGEE, per germline. V dropped 0 bases and J dropped 6 bases, with 12 bases sitting between them. The CDR3 contains 15 residues.